Listed below are T cell receptor beta chains from one sample, sequenced in a study of blood T cell repertoires in COVID-19. This table comes from immunoSEQ multiplex PCR, and its TCRdb copy is limited to in-frame clones, with some not included. Of 70,000 or so clones detected, around 80% appear once; the ten largest clones hold 13%. Sequenced sample: peripheral blood. Every receptor here comes from a man aged 50 to 60 with COVID-19, enrolled during active disease. The CDR3 runs from the conserved cysteine through the conserved F or W. The order of the fields is D gene, J gene, V gene, clone size, CDR3 protein, CDR3 DNA. A D gene is named only where the DNA matches it firmly. The listing skips clone size in some rows; elsewhere it reads once, few, many or a size class.

>TRBD1|TRBJ2-7|TRBV4-1|-
CASSPVPGQGLTVSYEQYF
TGCGCCAGCAGCCCGGTCCCGGGACAGGGTTTAACTGTCTCCTACGAGCAGTACTTC
>TRBD2|TRBJ2-3|TRBV5-1|once
CASSLRLAGDTQYF
TGCGCCAGCAGCTTAAGACTAGCGGGAGATACGCAGTATTTT
>-|TRBJ1-1|TRBV21-1|once
CASSKDGQGFEAFF
TGTGCCAGCAGCAAAGATGGACAGGGCTTTGAAGCTTTCTTT
>-|TRBJ2-7|TRBV21-1|-
CASPGSPYEQYF
TGTGCCAGCCCCGGGTCGCCCTACGAGCAGTACTTC
>TRBD2|TRBJ2-2|TRBV18|many
CASSPLPTGTSHGELFF
TGTGCCAGCTCACCACTACCGACGGGGACTAGCCACGGGGAGCTGTTTTTT
>-|TRBJ1-1|TRBV19|-
CASSVKRVTEAFF
TGTGCCAGTAGTGTAAAGCGGGTCACTGAAGCTTTCTTT
>-|TRBJ1-3|TRBV10-3|-
CAISESRASGNTIYF
TGTGCCATCAGTGAATCGAGGGCCTCTGGAAACACCATATATTTT
>-|TRBJ2-7|TRBV12-3/TRBV12-4|once
CASSLIGYEQYF
TGTGCCAGCAGTTTAATCGGCTACGAGCAGTACTTC
>TRBD1|TRBJ2-7|TRBV27|-
CASSRDRGSYEQYF
TGTGCCAGCAGCCGGGACAGGGGGAGCTACGAGCAGTACTTC
>-|TRBJ2-1|TRBV27|-
CASSPNSQGHEQFF
TGTGCCAGCAGTCCGAATTCACAGGGTCATGAGCAGTTCTTC
>-|TRBJ1-1|TRBV7-2|-
CASSLEGARGTEAFF
TGTGCCAGCAGCTTAGAGGGAGCCAGGGGTACTGAAGCTTTCTTT
>-|TRBJ1-4|TRBV7-5|-
CARSFDRRDRGPTNEKLFF
TGTGCCAGAAGCTTTGACCGACGCGACAGGGGCCCAACTAATGAAAAACTGTTTTTT
>-|TRBJ2-2|TRBV11-3|-
CASSGYTGELFF
TGTGCCAGCTCAGGGTACACCGGGGAGCTGTTTTTT
>TRBD2|TRBJ2-5|TRBV29-1|-
CSVEYLAGGETQYF
TGCAGCGTTGAATATCTAGCGGGGGGGGAGACCCAGTACTTC
>-|TRBJ2-6|TRBV6-1|-
CASSEVDTGANVLTF
TGTGCCAGCAGTGAAGTGGACACCGGGGCCAACGTCCTGACTTTC
>-|TRBJ2-1|TRBV6-5|-
CASRSGVGSSEQFF
TGTGCCAGCAGGTCAGGGGTAGGTAGTAGTGAGCAGTTCTTC
>TRBD2|TRBJ2-4|TRBV30|-
CAWSSQIGAGDIQYF
TGTGCCTGGAGTTCACAAATAGGGGCGGGGGACATTCAGTACTTC